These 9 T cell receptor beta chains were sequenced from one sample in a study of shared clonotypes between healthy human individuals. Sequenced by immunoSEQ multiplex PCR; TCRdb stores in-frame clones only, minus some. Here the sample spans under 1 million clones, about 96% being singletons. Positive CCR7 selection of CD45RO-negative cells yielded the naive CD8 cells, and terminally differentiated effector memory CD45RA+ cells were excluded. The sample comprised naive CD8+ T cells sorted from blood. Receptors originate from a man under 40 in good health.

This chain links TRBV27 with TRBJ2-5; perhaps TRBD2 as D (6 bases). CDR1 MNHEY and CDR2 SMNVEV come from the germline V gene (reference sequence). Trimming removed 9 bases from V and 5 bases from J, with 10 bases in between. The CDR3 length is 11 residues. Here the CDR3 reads CASRAGETQYF. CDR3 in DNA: TGTGCCAGTCGGGCGGGGGAGACCCAGTACTTC.

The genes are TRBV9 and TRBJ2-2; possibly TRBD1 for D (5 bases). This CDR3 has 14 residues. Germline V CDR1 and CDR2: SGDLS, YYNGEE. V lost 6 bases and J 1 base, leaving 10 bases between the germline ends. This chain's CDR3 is CASTPTVNTGELFF. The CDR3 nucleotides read TGTGCCAGCACCCCGACAGTGAACACCGGGGAGCTGTTTTTT.

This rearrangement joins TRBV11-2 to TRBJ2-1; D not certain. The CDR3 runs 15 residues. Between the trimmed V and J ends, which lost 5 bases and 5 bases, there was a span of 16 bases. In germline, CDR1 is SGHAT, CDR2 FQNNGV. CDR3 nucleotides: TGTGCCAGCAGCCCGACCTCACGCTCTAACAATGAGCAGTTCTTC. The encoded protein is CASSPTSRSNNEQFF.

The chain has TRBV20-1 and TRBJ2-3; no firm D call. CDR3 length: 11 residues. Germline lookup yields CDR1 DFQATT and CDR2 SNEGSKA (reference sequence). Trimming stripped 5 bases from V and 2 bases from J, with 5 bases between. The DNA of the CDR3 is TGCAGTGCTCGCCACACAGATACGCAGTATTTT. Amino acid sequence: CSARHTDTQYF.

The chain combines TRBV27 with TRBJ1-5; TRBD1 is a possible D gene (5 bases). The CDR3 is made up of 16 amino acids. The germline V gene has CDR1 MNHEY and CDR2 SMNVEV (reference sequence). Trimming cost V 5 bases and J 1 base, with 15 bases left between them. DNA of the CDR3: TGTGCCAGCAGTCCCATTGGGGGTCGAAGCAATCAGCCCCAGCATTTT. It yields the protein CASSPIGGRSNQPQHF.

CDR3 sequence: CASSSGQGSHEQYF. The CDR3 DNA reads TGTGCCAGCAGCTCCGGACAGGGTTCCCACGAGCAGTACTTC. The chain uses TRBV9 and TRBJ2-7; 8 nucleotides align to TRBD1. There are 14 residues in the CDR3. The germline V gene encodes CDR1 SGDLS and CDR2 YYNGEE. The V segment lost 4 bases and the J segment 5 bases; nucleotides outside the gene matches: 8.

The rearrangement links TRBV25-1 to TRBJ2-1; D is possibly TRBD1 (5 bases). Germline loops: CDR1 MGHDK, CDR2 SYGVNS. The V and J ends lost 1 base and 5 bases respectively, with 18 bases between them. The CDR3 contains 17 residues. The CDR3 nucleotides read TGTGCCAGCAGTGAATCTACTGCAGGGATGATGAACAATGAGCAGTTCTTC. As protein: CASSESTAGMMNNEQFF.

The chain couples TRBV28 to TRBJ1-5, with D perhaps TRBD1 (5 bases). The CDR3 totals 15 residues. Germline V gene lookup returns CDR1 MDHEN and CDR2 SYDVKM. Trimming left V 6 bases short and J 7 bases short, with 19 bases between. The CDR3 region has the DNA TGTGCCAGCAGGATAGTAACGGGGGTTGGACAGCCCCAGCATTTT. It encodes CASRIVTGVGQPQHF.

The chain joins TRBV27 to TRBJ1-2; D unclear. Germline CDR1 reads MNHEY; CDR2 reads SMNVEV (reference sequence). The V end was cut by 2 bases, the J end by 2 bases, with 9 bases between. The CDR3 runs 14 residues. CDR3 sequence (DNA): TGTGCCAGCAGTTTAGTCCCGTGGAACTATGGCTACACCTTC. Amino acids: CASSLVPWNYGYTF.